This T cell receptor beta chain came from a study of blood T cell repertoires in COVID-19. For the study at large: There were acute and convalescent COVID-19 samples, and they came from the United States, Italy and Spain.

Under the authors' procedure: Estimation of nucleated cell counts relied on the amplification of reference gene primers. Data came from immunoSEQ multiplex PCR; TCRdb stores just in-frame clones and leaves some out. V, J and clone size were drawn from that table, and D and trimming were deduced from the DNA. This table has around 180,000 clones, less than 85% appearing once. Individuals aged roughly 18 to 100 years were recruited from some 26 US areas. Recovered status in Cohort 3 required two negative PCRs, clearance, or symptom resolution. Looked up from germline, CDR1 is SGHAT and CDR2 is FQNNGV. The V and J ends lost 1 base and 5 bases respectively, with 9 bases between them. This CDR3 region has 13 residues.

The rearrangement uses TRBV11-2 and TRBJ2-7; no clear D gene. The sequenced sample consisted of PBMCs or T cells enriched from blood (not recorded which). The TCR sequence derives from a man aged 50 or older who had recovered from COVID-19. CDR3 DNA sequence: TGTGCCAGCAGCTTAGGACTGAGCGACGAGCAGTACTTC. Translation gives CASSLGLSDEQYF.